These T cell receptor beta chains were read from a single sample in a study of blood T cell repertoires in COVID-19. Only in-frame clones appear in the TCRdb table, and some are missing; sequencing was by immunoSEQ multiplex PCR. The sample records about 220,000 clones, 60% to 85% being singletons. Sequencing was performed on peripheral blood. The receptors stem from a woman aged 70-85 years with acute or convalescent COVID-19. Both conserved end residues are part of each CDR3. The D gene is left open where the match is weak. Size values are once, few and many counts, or a class for expanded clones, and some rows have none.

>TRBJ1-5|NA|NA|TRBV10-3
CAISESRGTNQPQHF
TGTGCCATCAGTGAGTCGAGGGGGACAAATCAGCCCCAGCATTTT
>TRBJ1-6|NA|few|TRBV19
CASSIPLRTGGGSPLHF
TGTGCCAGTAGTATACCCCTCCGTACTGGGGGGGGTTCACCCCTCCACTTT
>TRBJ2-1|NA|NA|TRBV13
CASSPMRVNEQFF
TGTGCCAGCAGCCCGATGAGGGTGAATGAGCAGTTCTTC
>TRBJ2-3|TRBD2|NA|TRBV5-8
CASSSGLAGITRGDTQYF
TGTGCCAGCAGCTCGGGACTAGCGGGGATCACAAGGGGGGATACGCAGTATTTT
>TRBJ2-2|TRBD2|NA|TRBV5-1
CASTGLANTGELFF
TGCGCCAGTACGGGACTAGCGAACACCGGGGAGCTGTTTTTT
>TRBJ1-6|NA|NA|TRBV5-8
CASSLAEAGPLHF
TGTGCCAGCAGCTTGGCCGAAGCGGGGCCCCTCCACTTT
>TRBJ2-5|NA|NA|TRBV6-5
CASSRQSYQETQYF
TGTGCCAGCAGTCGACAGTCCTACCAAGAGACCCAGTACTTC
>TRBJ2-3|NA|few|TRBV7-2
CASSLVAGAYTDTQYF
TGTGCCAGCAGCTTAGTGGCGGGGGCCTACACAGATACGCAGTATTTT
>TRBJ2-2|NA|few|TRBV7-8
CASSLSPDTVGELFF
TGTGCCAGCAGCTTATCGCCAGATACCGTAGGGGAGCTGTTTTTT
>TRBJ2-5|TRBD1|NA|TRBV24-1
CATSAGQPGETQYF
TGTGCCACCAGTGCGGGACAGCCTGGAGAGACCCAGTACTTC
>TRBJ1-2|TRBD1|once|TRBV24-1
CATSGSVRGGLYGYTF
TGTGCCACCAGTGGTTCGGTAAGAGGGGGCCTCTATGGCTACACCTTC
>TRBJ1-1|NA|NA|TRBV10-3
CAISEKGGDTEAFF
TGTGCCATCAGTGAGAAGGGAGGGGACACTGAAGCTTTCTTT
>TRBJ1-5|NA|NA|TRBV29-1
CSVTITGIQPQHF
TGCAGCGTTACTATAACAGGGATCCAGCCCCAGCATTTT
>TRBJ1-6|NA|NA|TRBV3-1/TRBV3-2
CASSQVQGGSPLHF
TGTGCCAGCAGCCAAGTCCAGGGCGGTTCACCCCTCCACTTT
>TRBJ2-5|NA|NA|TRBV5-4
CASSPRGSPMETQYF
TGTGCCAGCAGCCCACGGGGGTCCCCAATGGAGACCCAGTACTTC
>TRBJ2-3|TRBD1|NA|TRBV5-1
CASSRGQPGAIDTQYF
TGCGCCAGCAGCCGGGGACAGCCCGGGGCTATAGATACGCAGTATTTT
>TRBJ1-4|NA|NA|TRBV5-1
CASSLAGEKLFF
TGCGCCAGCAGCTTGGCGGGTGAAAAACTGTTTTTT
>TRBJ2-5|NA|NA|TRBV7-9
CASSLLGVDQETQYF
TGTGCCAGCAGCTTACTCGGAGTTGATCAAGAGACCCAGTACTTC
>TRBJ2-2|NA|NA|TRBV15
CATSRGGAGGTGELFF
TGTGCCACCAGCAGAGGGGGGGCAGGGGGAACCGGGGAGCTGTTTTTT
>TRBJ2-3|NA|NA|TRBV20-1
CSASGVLDTQYF
TGCAGTGCTAGTGGAGTTCTGGATACGCAGTATTTT
>TRBJ2-1|TRBD2|NA|TRBV3-1/TRBV3-2
CASSQLAGGPREQFF
TGTGCCAGCAGCCAACTAGCGGGGGGGCCTAGAGAGCAGTTCTTC
>TRBJ2-7|TRBD2|NA|TRBV7-2
CASSPSGGAYEQYF
TGTGCCAGCAGCCCAAGCGGGGGGGCTTACGAGCAGTACTTC
>TRBJ2-1|NA|NA|TRBV5-4
CASSLKGAYNEQFF
TGTGCCAGCAGCTTGAAAGGGGCCTACAATGAGCAGTTCTTC
>TRBJ2-5|NA|NA|TRBV6-5
CASRPPGVETQYF
TGTGCCAGCAGGCCCCCAGGGGTTGAGACCCAGTACTTC
>TRBJ2-3|NA|NA|TRBV24-1
CAISQGSDTQYF
TGTGCCATTTCCCAGGGTTCAGATACGCAGTATTTT
>TRBJ2-2|TRBD2|NA|TRBV6-2/TRBV6-3
CASSFSIAGSNTGELFF
TGTGCCAGCAGCTTTTCAATAGCGGGGTCAAACACCGGGGAGCTGTTTTTT
>TRBJ2-7|NA|NA|TRBV7-9
CASSFGGRNYEQYF
TGTGCCAGCAGCTTTGGAGGACGGAACTACGAGCAGTACTTC
>TRBJ2-6|NA|once|TRBV10-3
CAISDRGTGANVLTF
TGTGCCATCAGTGACCGAGGGACAGGGGCCAACGTCCTGACTTTC
>TRBJ2-3|NA|NA|TRBV6-5
CAVKQVLYTDTQYF
TGTGCCGTGAAACAGGTCCTCTACACAGATACGCAGTATTTT
>TRBJ1-2|NA|NA|TRBV29-1
CSVEDRTPYGYTF
TGCAGCGTTGAAGATAGGACACCTTATGGCTACACCTTC
>TRBJ2-1|NA|many|TRBV9
CASSVGGDSYNEQFF
TGTGCCAGCAGCGTAGGGGGGGACTCCTACAATGAGCAGTTCTTC
>TRBJ2-1|TRBD1|NA|TRBV5-1
CASSFRSPTGGGNEQFF
TGCGCCAGCAGCTTTCGCTCCCCGACAGGGGGTGGTAATGAGCAGTTCTTC
>TRBJ1-3|TRBD1|NA|TRBV3-1/TRBV3-2
CASSGDRGHSDTIYF
TGTGCCAGCAGCGGAGACAGGGGGCATTCTGACACCATATATTTT
>TRBJ1-1|NA|NA|TRBV7-6
CASSRTGTYTEAFF
TGTGCCAGCAGCCGAACAGGGACCTACACTGAAGCTTTCTTT
>TRBJ2-3|TRBD2|NA|TRBV4-3
CASSQEASGSTDTQYF
TGCGCCAGCAGCCAAGAGGCTAGCGGGAGCACAGATACGCAGTATTTT
>TRBJ1-1|NA|once|TRBV9
CASSVGQGVFTEAFF
TGTGCCAGCAGCGTAGGGCAGGGTGTTTTCACTGAAGCTTTCTTT
>TRBJ2-1|NA|NA|TRBV7-2
CASSLGEYNEQFF
TGTGCCAGCAGCTTAGGGGAGTACAATGAGCAGTTCTTC
>TRBJ2-2|NA|NA|TRBV2
CASSEAIGPGELFF
TGTGCCAGCAGTGAAGCCATCGGGCCGGGGGAACTGTTTTTT
>TRBJ1-1|NA|NA|TRBV6-5
CASTTRRGKGTEAFF
TGTGCCAGCACCACAAGGCGGGGGAAGGGCACTGAAGCTTTCTTT
>TRBJ1-6|TRBD1|NA|TRBV10-3
CAISTGTGDSPLHF
TGTGCCATCAGTACCGGGACAGGGGATTCACCCCTCCACTTT
>TRBJ1-1|NA|NA|TRBV30
CAWSVGVEAFF
TGTGCCTGGAGTGTAGGGGTCGAAGCTTTCTTT
>TRBJ1-2|NA|NA|TRBV6-6
CASRSLWGRGYGYTF
TGTGCCAGCAGGTCATTGTGGGGCCGAGGCTATGGCTACACCTTC
>TRBJ2-6|NA|NA|TRBV14
CASSQVGVAISGANVLTF
TGTGCCAGCAGCCAAGTGGGAGTAGCGATCTCTGGGGCCAACGTCCTGACTTTC
>TRBJ2-3|TRBD2|NA|TRBV6-2/TRBV6-3
CASSPLHGTSGSTTDTQYF
TGTGCCAGCAGCCCACTGCACGGGACTAGCGGCTCAACTACGGATACGCAGTATTTT
>TRBJ1-4|NA|NA|TRBV30
CAWRGGGEGEKLFF
TGTGCCTGGAGGGGAGGGGGAGAGGGGGAAAAACTGTTTTTT
>TRBJ2-1|TRBD1|NA|TRBV6-5
CASSLTGQTNEQFF
TGTGCCAGCAGTTTAACGGGACAGACCAATGAGCAGTTCTTC
>TRBJ2-1|NA|few|TRBV5-6
CASSLGPGRYNEQFF
TGTGCCAGCAGCTTGGGTCCGGGGAGATACAATGAGCAGTTCTTC
>TRBJ2-5|NA|NA|TRBV15
CATSRGRETQYF
TGTGCCACCAGCAGAGGCAGGGAGACCCAGTACTTC
>TRBJ2-3|TRBD2|once|TRBV2
CASRTAGGADTQYF
TGTGCCAGCAGGACAGCGGGGGGGGCGGATACGCAGTATTTT
>TRBJ2-1|TRBD1|NA|TRBV4-3
CASSQEGQGAYEQFF
TGCGCCAGCAGCCAAGAGGGACAGGGGGCTTATGAGCAGTTCTTC
>TRBJ1-2|TRBD1|NA|TRBV12-3/TRBV12-4
CASSWTGEDGYTF
TGTGCCAGCAGCTGGACAGGGGAAGATGGCTACACCTTC